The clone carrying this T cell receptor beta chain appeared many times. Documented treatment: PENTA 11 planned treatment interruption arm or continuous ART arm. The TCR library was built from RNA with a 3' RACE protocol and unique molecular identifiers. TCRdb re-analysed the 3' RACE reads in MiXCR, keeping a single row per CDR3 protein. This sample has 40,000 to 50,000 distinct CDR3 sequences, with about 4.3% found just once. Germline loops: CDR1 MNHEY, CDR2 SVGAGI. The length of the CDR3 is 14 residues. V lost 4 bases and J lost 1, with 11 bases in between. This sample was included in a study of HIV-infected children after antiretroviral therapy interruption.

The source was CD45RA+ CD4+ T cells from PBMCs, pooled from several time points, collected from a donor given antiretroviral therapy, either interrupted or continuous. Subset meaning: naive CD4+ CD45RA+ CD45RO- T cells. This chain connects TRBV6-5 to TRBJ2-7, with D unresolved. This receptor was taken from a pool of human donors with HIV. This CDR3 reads CASSSGPTSYEQYF. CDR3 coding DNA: TGTGCCAGCAGTTCCGGGCCTACTTCCTACGAGCAGTACTTC.